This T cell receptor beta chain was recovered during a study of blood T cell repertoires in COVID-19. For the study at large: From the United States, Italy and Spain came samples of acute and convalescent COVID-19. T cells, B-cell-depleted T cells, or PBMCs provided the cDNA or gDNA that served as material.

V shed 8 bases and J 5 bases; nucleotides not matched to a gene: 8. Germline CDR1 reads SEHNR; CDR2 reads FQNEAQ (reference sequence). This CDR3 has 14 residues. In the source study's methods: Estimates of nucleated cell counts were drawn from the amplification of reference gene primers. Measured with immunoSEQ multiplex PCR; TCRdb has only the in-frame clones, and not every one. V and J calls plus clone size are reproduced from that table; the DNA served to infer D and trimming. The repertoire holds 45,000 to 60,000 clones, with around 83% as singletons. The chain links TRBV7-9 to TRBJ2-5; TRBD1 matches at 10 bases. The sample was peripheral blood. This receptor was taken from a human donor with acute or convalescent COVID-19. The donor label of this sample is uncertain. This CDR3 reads CASRGLGQGETQYF. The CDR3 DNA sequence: TGTGCCAGCCGGGGGCTGGGACAGGGGGAGACCCAGTACTTC.